This T cell receptor (beta chain) was captured by sequencing in a study of blood T cell repertoires in COVID-19. CDR1 is LNHDA, CDR2 SQIVND, per germline (reference sequence). CDR3 length: 15 amino acids. Trimming stripped 1 base from V and 0 bases from J, with 8 bases between. In the authors' methods: From reference gene primer amplification, estimates of nucleated cell counts were derived. Only in-frame clones appear in the TCRdb table, and some are missing; sequencing was by immunoSEQ multiplex PCR. V, J and clone size are taken as reported in that table, and D and trimming were inferred from the DNA itself. The sample shows approximately 170,000 clones, about 89% of them seen only once.

The rearrangement links TRBV19 to TRBJ2-3; D unresolved. Sequencing used peripheral blood. This clonotype was obtained from an older man with acute or convalescent COVID-19. The DNA of the CDR3 is TGTGCCAGTAGTATAGCAGTACCCAGCACAGATACGCAGTATTTT. It translates to CASSIAVPSTDTQYF.